This TCR beta chain is drawn from a study of cytomegalovirus exposure and HLA in healthy donors. Study-wide points: CMV antigen specificity was confirmed in vitro for a few CMV-associated chains.

Comments on this clone: What it binds is not known.

V dropped 2 bases and J dropped 3; count of bases not matched to a gene: 7. From germline, CDR1 is SGHNT and CDR2 YENEEA. This CDR3 is built from 16 residues. Here immunoSEQ multiplex PCR was the method, and the copy in TCRdb shows in-frame clones only, minus some. The sample consists of roughly 130,000 clones, around nine tenths of them appearing once. Sequenced input: PBMCs. The V and J genes are TRBV11-3 and TRBJ2-3, with TRBD2 matching 8 bases. The receptor was isolated from a man aged 25-45 years in good health and CMV-seronegative. The CDR3 nucleotides are TGTGCCAGCAGCTTAAATCCGGGACTAGAGACAGATACGCAGTATTTT. Amino acid sequence: CASSLNPGLETDTQYF.